Detailed here is one T cell receptor beta chain. Trimming took 7 bases from V and 4 from J; bases not matched to a gene: 4. The CDR3 length is 13 residues. Germline V gives CDR1 SEHNR, CDR2 FQNEAQ (reference sequence). 13 Jbeta primers and 60 Vbeta primers were used for the PCR. TCRdb's copy holds only in-frame clones and misses some; the assay was immunoSEQ multiplex PCR. Of about 130,000 clones in the sample, around 74% were seen once. The data derive from a study of cytomegalovirus exposure and HLA in healthy donors. The sample consisted of PBMCs. The sequence was collected from a woman aged 45-65 years in good health and CMV-seropositive. The V call is TRBV7-9, the J call TRBJ2-5, with 9 bases that match TRBD2. The CDR3 here is CASTNSGGETQYF. As DNA, the CDR3 is TGTGCCAGCACGAATAGCGGGGGAGAGACCCAGTACTTC.